Listed below are T cell receptor beta chains from one sample, sequenced in a study of blood T cells in healthy people across ages. TCRdb re-derived calls from the 5' RACE reads in MiXCR, one entry per CDR3 protein. The sample has over 600,000 distinct CDR3 sequences, 35% to 60% seen once; the top ten hold about a sixth. What was sequenced was blood. The receptor set was obtained from an elderly man in good health. The CDR3 runs from the conserved cysteine through the conserved F or W. D genes are given only for firm matches. Some rows mark clone size as missing; the rest say once, few, many or name a class of expanded clone.

>TRBJ1-1|15|TRBV29-1|-|-
CSVQPLPGSNTEAFF
TGCAGCGTTCAACCCCTCCCCGGCTCGAACACTGAAGCTTTCTTT
>TRBJ2-7|15|TRBV5-1|TRBD2|-
CASRIAGEVTNEQYF
TGCGCCAGCAGAATAGCGGGAGAGGTAACGAACGAGCAGTACTTC
>TRBJ2-2|14|TRBV6-5|-|-
CASRGDPVAGELFF
TGTGCCAGCAGAGGGGACCCCGTAGCCGGGGAGCTGTTTTTT
>TRBJ2-3|16|TRBV7-2|-|-
CASSLRPVYSTDTQYF
TGTGCCAGCAGCTTACGCCCGGTTTATAGCACAGATACGCAGTATTTT
>TRBJ2-7|15|TRBV7-2|-|-
CASSPSQVGRYEQYF
TGTGCCAGCAGCCCCTCCCAGGTGGGGAGATACGAGCAGTACTTC
>TRBJ2-3|13|TRBV5-1|-|-
CASSLDVADTQYF
TGCGCCAGCAGCTTGGACGTAGCAGATACGCAGTATTTT
>TRBJ2-1|15|TRBV20-1|TRBD2|-
CSAIPGRVSYTEQFF
TGCAGTGCTATCCCAGGGAGGGTGTCCTACACTGAGCAGTTCTTC
>TRBJ1-1|13|TRBV18|-|-
CASSPEQGVKAFF
TGTGCCAGCTCACCAGAACAGGGAGTCAAAGCTTTCTTT
>TRBJ2-1|16|TRBV7-3|TRBD2|once
CANSLSRAGAHNEQFF
TGTGCCAACAGCTTATCCCGAGCGGGAGCCCACAATGAGCAGTTCTTC
>TRBJ2-7|15|TRBV20-1|TRBD2|-
CSARGVGLAPYEQYF
TGCAGTGCTAGAGGGGTGGGACTAGCACCATACGAGCAGTACTTC
>TRBJ2-5|15|TRBV7-7|TRBD1|-
CASSPDRGNVETQYF
TGTGCTAGCAGCCCGGACAGGGGTAATGTAGAGACCCAGTACTTC
>TRBJ2-3|15|TRBV7-2|-|-
CASSLSGPGTDTQYF
TGTGCCAGCAGCTTAAGCGGGCCAGGCACAGATACGCAGTATTTT
>TRBJ2-7|15|TRBV18|-|many
CASSRDRGSSYEQYF
TGTGCCAGCTCGCGGGACCGGGGAAGTTCCTACGAGCAGTACTTC
>TRBJ2-7|13|TRBV7-2|-|many
CASSIPGTPEQYF
TGTGCCAGCAGCATCCCCGGGACACCCGAGCAGTACTTC
>TRBJ2-2|12|TRBV9|TRBD1|-
CASSTGAGELFF
TGTGCCAGCAGCACAGGGGCCGGGGAGCTGTTTTTT
>TRBJ2-5|13|TRBV20-1|-|-
CSARDVQQETQYF
TGCAGTGCTAGAGATGTACAGCAAGAGACCCAGTACTTC
>TRBJ1-6|14|TRBV7-8|TRBD1|-
CASSKGQQDSPLHF
TGTGCCAGCAGCAAGGGACAGCAAGATTCACCCCTCCACTTT
>TRBJ2-5|17|TRBV4-2|-|-
CASSQDKSGEGTETQYF
TGTGCCAGCAGCCAGGATAAGAGCGGCGAAGGGACGGAGACCCAGTACTTC
>TRBJ2-7|11|TRBV29-1|-|-
CSVEFAYEQYF
TGCAGCGTTGAGTTCGCCTACGAGCAGTACTTC
>TRBJ2-1|15|TRBV10-3|TRBD2|few
CAIRDLAGGHNEQFF
TGTGCCATCAGGGACCTAGCGGGAGGACACAATGAGCAGTTCTTC
>TRBJ2-3|13|TRBV12-3/TRBV12-4|-|-
CASSSSLADTQYF
TGTGCCAGCAGTTCCTCATTGGCAGATACGCAGTATTTT
>TRBJ2-2|13|TRBV6-6|-|-
CASSYPDRGELFF
TGTGCCAGCAGTTACCCAGATCGTGGGGAGCTGTTTTTT
>TRBJ2-3|17|TRBV27|TRBD2|-
CASSLSAQRGTFGTQYF
TGTGCCAGCAGTTTATCGGCCCAGCGGGGGACCTTTGGTACGCAGTATTTT
>TRBJ2-1|20|TRBV4-2|-|-
CASSQDPRGAAGSSYNEQFF
TGTGCCAGCAGCCAAGATCCCCGGGGGGCCGCCGGTAGCTCCTACAATGAGCAGTTCTTC
>TRBJ2-1|16|TRBV7-2|-|-
CASSLVFGVGGETQFF
TGTGCCAGCAGCTTAGTATTTGGCGTAGGGGGAGAGACCCAGTTCTTC
>TRBJ2-1|17|TRBV6-6|-|-
CASSTPRGGSSYNEQFF
TGTGCCAGCAGTACCCCCAGGGGGGGTAGCTCCTACAATGAGCAGTTCTTC
>TRBJ2-3|13|TRBV24-1|-|-
CATSDSGSDTQYF
TGTGCCACCAGTGATTCTGGTTCAGATACGCAGTATTTT
>TRBJ1-1|15|TRBV5-1|-|-
CASSLDRGDKAEAFF
TGCGCCAGCAGCTTGGACCGAGGGGATAAAGCTGAAGCTTTCTTT
>TRBJ2-2|15|TRBV6-5|-|-
CASREGASYTGELFF
TGTGCCAGCAGGGAGGGTGCCTCTTACACCGGGGAGCTGTTTTTT
>TRBJ2-5|15|TRBV5-1|-|-
CASSLDYTSVETQYF
TGCGCCAGCAGCTTGGATTATACTTCGGTGGAGACCCAGTACTTC
>TRBJ1-1|14|TRBV20-1|-|-
CSARRPGETTEAFF
TGCAGTGCTAGGAGGCCGGGGGAGACCACTGAAGCTTTCTTT
>TRBJ2-7|12|TRBV29-1|-|-
CSVEGQAYEQYF
TGCAGCGTTGAAGGGCAAGCCTACGAGCAGTACTTC
>TRBJ1-2|16|TRBV12-3/TRBV12-4|TRBD1|-
CASTESMGQGLYGYTF
TGTGCCAGCACCGAATCTATGGGACAGGGCCTCTATGGCTACACCTTC
>TRBJ2-5|17|TRBV6-5|TRBD2|few
CASSRGLAGGHQETQYF
TGTGCCAGCAGTAGGGGACTAGCGGGAGGTCACCAAGAGACCCAGTACTTC
>TRBJ2-1|16|TRBV6-4|TRBD2|-
CASSDFAGEGYNEQFF
TGTGCCAGCAGTGACTTTGCGGGAGAGGGGTACAATGAGCAGTTCTTC
>TRBJ2-1|19|TRBV27|TRBD1|few
CASSHITGTGVSAYNEQFF
TGTGCCAGCAGCCATATAACTGGGACAGGGGTATCCGCCTACAATGAGCAGTTCTTC
>TRBJ2-1|14|TRBV7-2|-|-
CASSPTVVQETQFF
TGTGCCAGCAGCCCCACGGTGGTACAAGAGACCCAGTTCTTC
>TRBJ2-5|15|TRBV29-1|-|many
CSGGTGTIGAETQYF
TGCAGCGGGGGGACTGGGACCATTGGAGCGGAGACCCAGTACTTC
>TRBJ2-5|14|TRBV11-1|TRBD1|-
CASSQRTGAETQYF
TGTGCCAGCAGCCAGAGGACAGGGGCAGAGACCCAGTACTTC
>TRBJ1-2|16|TRBV10-3|-|-
CAISESVPGPSYGYTF
TGTGCCATCAGTGAGTCGGTTCCGGGACCTTCCTATGGCTACACCTTC
>TRBJ2-7|14|TRBV29-1|-|-
CSVEVRDGSYEQYF
TGCAGCGTTGAAGTTCGGGACGGCTCCTACGAGCAGTACTTC
>TRBJ2-1|13|TRBV3-1|-|-
CASSQASSTEQFF
TGTGCCAGCAGCCAGGCCAGTTCAACTGAGCAGTTCTTC
>TRBJ2-2|13|TRBV29-1|-|-
CSVLAVNTGELFF
TGCAGCGTCTTAGCGGTAAACACCGGGGAGCTGTTTTTT
>TRBJ2-7|15|TRBV5-1|TRBD2|-
CASSILGAGEGEQYF
TGCGCCAGCAGCATATTAGGGGCGGGAGAGGGCGAGCAGTACTTC
>TRBJ2-7|15|TRBV10-3|-|-
CAISESASLTYEQYF
TGTGCCATCAGTGAATCAGCGTCTCTTACCTACGAGCAGTACTTC
>TRBJ2-5|12|TRBV29-1|TRBD1|-
CSVGQGYNEQYF
TGCAGCGTCGGACAGGGATACAATGAGCAGTACTTC
>TRBJ2-1|16|TRBV11-2|TRBD2|-
CASSPNSGLAGNEQFF
TGTGCCAGCAGCCCCAATTCGGGACTAGCGGGAAATGAGCAGTTCTTC
>TRBJ2-5|15|TRBV10-3|-|-
CAISGGVQLQETQYF
TGTGCCATCAGTGGCGGAGTACAGCTCCAAGAGACCCAGTACTTC
>TRBJ2-3|17|TRBV5-1|TRBD2|few
CASSLDGLAGAADTQYF
TGCGCCAGCAGCTTAGATGGACTAGCGGGAGCTGCAGATACGCAGTATTTT
>TRBJ2-3|17|TRBV7-2|TRBD2|-
CASSLGIAGGHGDTQYF
TGTGCCAGCAGCTTAGGGATAGCGGGAGGGCATGGAGATACGCAGTATTTT
>TRBJ1-2|13|TRBV10-3|-|-
CAISFRGADGYTF
TGTGCCATCAGTTTCCGGGGGGCGGATGGCTACACCTTC
>TRBJ2-5|14|TRBV20-1|-|few
CSASLRWSGETQYF
TGCAGTGCTAGTCTTCGGTGGTCCGGGGAGACCCAGTACTTC
>TRBJ2-3|15|TRBV4-3|TRBD2|few
CASSLGLAITDTQYF
TGCGCCAGCAGCCTCGGACTAGCCATCACAGATACGCAGTATTTT
>TRBJ1-5|15|TRBV3-1|-|-
CASSQGPQGNQPQHF
TGTGCCAGCAGCCAGGGGCCTCAGGGGAATCAGCCCCAGCATTTT
>TRBJ2-7|18|TRBV7-9|-|-
CASSLVTSDLFSYNEQYF
TGTGCCAGCAGCTTAGTGACAAGCGACTTGTTCTCCTACAATGAGCAGTACTTC
>TRBJ1-2|13|TRBV9|-|-
CASSPLTLEGYTF
TGTGCCAGCAGCCCACTAACGCTTGAGGGCTACACCTTC
>TRBJ2-7|12|TRBV28|-|-
CATGTYYREQYF
TGTGCCACCGGGACCTACTACCGCGAGCAGTACTTC
>TRBJ2-3|13|TRBV24-1|-|many
CATRSWEEAAQYF
TGTGCCACCAGGTCGTGGGAGGAGGCCGCGCAGTATTTT
>TRBJ2-7|13|TRBV5-1|-|-
CASSVPPGYEQYF
TGCGCCAGCAGTGTCCCTCCGGGCTACGAGCAGTACTTC
>TRBJ2-3|14|TRBV6-2/TRBV6-3|-|-
CASSDQGGAYTQYF
TGTGCCAGCAGTGACCAAGGTGGCGCTTATACGCAGTATTTT